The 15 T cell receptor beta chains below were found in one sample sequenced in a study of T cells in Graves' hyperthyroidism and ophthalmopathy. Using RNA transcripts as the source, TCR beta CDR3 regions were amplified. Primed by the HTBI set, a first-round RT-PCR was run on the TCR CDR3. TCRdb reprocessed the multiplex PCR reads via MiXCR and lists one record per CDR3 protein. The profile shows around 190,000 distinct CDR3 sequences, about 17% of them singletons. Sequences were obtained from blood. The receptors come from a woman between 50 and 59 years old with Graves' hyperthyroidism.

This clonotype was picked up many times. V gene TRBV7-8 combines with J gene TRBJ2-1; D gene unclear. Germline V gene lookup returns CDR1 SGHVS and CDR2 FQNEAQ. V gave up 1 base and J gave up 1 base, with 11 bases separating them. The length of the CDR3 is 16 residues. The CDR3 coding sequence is TGTGCCAGCAGCTTAGTCGGCAGGCTGTCCTACAATGAGCAGTTCTTC. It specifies CASSLVGRLSYNEQFF.

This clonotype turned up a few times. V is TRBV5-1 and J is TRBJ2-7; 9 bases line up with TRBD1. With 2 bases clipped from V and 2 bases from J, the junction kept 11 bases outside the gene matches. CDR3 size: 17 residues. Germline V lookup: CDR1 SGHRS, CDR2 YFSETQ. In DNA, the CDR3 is TGCGCCAGCAGCTTACTAGAAAACAGGGGGCGAACCTACGAGCAGTACTTC. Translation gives CASSLLENRGRTYEQYF.

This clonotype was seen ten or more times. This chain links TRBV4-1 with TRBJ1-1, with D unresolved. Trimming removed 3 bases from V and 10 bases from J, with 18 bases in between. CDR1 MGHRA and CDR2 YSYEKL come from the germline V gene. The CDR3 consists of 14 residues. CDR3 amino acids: CASSQYRAPPGAFF. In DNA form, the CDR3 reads TGCGCCAGCAGCCAGTACCGGGCCCCCCCTGGAGCTTTCTTT.

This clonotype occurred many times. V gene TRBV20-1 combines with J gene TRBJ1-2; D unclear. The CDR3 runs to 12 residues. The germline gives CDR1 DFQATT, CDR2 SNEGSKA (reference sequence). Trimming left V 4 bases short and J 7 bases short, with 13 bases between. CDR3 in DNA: TGCAGTGCTATGGAGGGAGCGGGTGGCTACACCTTC. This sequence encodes CSAMEGAGGYTF.

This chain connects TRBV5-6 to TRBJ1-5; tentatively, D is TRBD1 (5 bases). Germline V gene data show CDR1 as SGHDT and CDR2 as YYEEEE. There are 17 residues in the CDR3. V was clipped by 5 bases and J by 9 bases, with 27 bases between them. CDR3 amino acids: CASSSAGHVWSRTPQHF. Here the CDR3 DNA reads TGTGCCAGCAGTTCGGCCGGACATGTCTGGTCCCGGACGCCCCAGCATTTT.

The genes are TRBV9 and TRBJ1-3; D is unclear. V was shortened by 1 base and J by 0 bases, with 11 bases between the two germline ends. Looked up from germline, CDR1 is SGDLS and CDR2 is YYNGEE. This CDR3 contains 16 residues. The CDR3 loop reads CASSVLDGYSGNTIYF. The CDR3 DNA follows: TGTGCCAGCAGCGTACTGGACGGATACTCTGGAAACACCATATATTTT.

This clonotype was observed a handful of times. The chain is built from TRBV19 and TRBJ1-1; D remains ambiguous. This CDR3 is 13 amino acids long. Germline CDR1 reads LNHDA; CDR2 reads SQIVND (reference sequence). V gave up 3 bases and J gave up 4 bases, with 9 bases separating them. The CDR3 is CASSIGSTTEAFF. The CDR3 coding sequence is TGTGCCAGTAGTATCGGTTCAACCACTGAAGCTTTCTTT. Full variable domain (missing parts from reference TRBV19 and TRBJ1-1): DGGITQSPKYLFRKEGQNVTLSCEQNLNHDAMYWYRQDPGQGLRLIYYSQIVNDFQKGDIAEGYSVSREKKESFPLTVTSAQKNPTAFYLCASSIGSTTEAFFGQGTRLTVV.

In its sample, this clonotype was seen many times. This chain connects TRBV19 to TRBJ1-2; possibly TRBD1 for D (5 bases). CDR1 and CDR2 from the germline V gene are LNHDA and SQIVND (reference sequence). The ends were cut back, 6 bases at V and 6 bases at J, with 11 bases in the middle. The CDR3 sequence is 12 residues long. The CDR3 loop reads CASRDQGDGYTF. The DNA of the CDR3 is TGTGCCAGTAGAGACCAGGGAGATGGCTACACCTTC.

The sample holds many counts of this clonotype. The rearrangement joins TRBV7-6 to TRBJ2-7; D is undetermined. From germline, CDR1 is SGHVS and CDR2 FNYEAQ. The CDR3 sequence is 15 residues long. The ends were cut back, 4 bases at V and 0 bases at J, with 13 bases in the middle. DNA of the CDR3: TGTGCCAGCAGCTACGACCCTGGATCCTCCTACGAGCAGTACTTC. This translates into CASSYDPGSSYEQYF.

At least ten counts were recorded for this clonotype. CDR3 coding DNA: TGTGCCAGCAACAGTCCGGGATTACAAGAGACCCAGTACTTC. Translating gives CASNSPGLQETQYF. The J gene is TRBJ2-5, the V gene TRBV11-3; D possibly corresponds to TRBD2 (5 bases). This CDR3 has 14 amino acids. V dropped 7 bases and J dropped 2 bases, with 14 bases sitting between them. The germline V gene has CDR1 SGHNT and CDR2 YENEEA.

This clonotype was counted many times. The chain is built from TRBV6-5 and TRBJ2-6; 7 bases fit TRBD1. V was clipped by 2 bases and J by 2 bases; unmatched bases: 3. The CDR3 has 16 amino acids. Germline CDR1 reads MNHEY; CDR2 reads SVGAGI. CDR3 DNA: TGTGCCAGCAGTTACCCGACAGGGCCTGGGGCCAACGTCCTGACTTTC. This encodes CASSYPTGPGANVLTF.

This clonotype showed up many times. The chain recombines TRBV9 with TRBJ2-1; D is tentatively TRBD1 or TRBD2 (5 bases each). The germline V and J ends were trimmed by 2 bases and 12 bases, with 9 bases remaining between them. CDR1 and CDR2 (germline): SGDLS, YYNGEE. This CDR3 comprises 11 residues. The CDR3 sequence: CASSVGPLQFF. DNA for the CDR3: TGTGCCAGCAGCGTGGGACCCTTGCAGTTCTTC.

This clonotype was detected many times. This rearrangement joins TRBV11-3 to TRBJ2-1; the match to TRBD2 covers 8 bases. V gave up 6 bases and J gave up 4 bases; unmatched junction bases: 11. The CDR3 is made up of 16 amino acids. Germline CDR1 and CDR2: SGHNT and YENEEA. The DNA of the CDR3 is TGTGCCAGCAGATCGCGGACTAAGCGGGAGTACAATGAGCAGTTCTTC. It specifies CASRSRTKREYNEQFF.

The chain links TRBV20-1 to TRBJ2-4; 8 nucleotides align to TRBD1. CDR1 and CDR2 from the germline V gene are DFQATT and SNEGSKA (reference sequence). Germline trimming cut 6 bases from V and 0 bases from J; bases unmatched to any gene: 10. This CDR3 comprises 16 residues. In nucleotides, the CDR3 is TGCAGTGCCCAAAAGACAGGGGACCTAGCCAAAAACATTCAGTACTTC. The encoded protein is CSAQKTGDLAKNIQYF.

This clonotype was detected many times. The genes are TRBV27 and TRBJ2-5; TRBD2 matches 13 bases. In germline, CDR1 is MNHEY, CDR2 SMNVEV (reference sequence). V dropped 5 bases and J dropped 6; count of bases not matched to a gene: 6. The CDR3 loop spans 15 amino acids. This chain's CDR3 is CASSTGLAGTQTQYF. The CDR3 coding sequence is TGTGCCAGCAGTACGGGACTAGCGGGGACCCAGACCCAGTACTTC.